The 16 T cell receptor beta chains below come from one sample, sequenced in a study of memory CD8 T cells in hepatitis C reinfection. Clones were sequenced by immunoSEQ multiplex PCR, and TCRdb holds only the in-frame ones, with some missing. The sample shows approximately 46,000 clones, approximately 92% of them seen only once. Time point defined: late/post reinfection, 12 to 24 weeks after detection. No in vitro expansion preceded TCR sequencing of the sorted cells. The sequencing input was naive CD8+ T cells sorted from blood. Source of these receptors: a man younger than 35 with hepatitis C virus infection.

Note on this clone: Since the CDR3 does not end with the conserved phenylalanine or tryptophan, this likely comes from a read error. The gene calls are TRBV28 and TRBJ1-1; 7 bases line up with TRBD1. After removal of 5 bases from V and 0 bases from J, the junction contained 6 bases not matched to a gene. CDR1 and CDR2 (germline): MDHEN, SYDVKM. The CDR3 spans 15 residues. The CDR3: CASSPVGQLNTEAFL. CDR3 DNA: TGTGCCAGCAGTCCGGTGGGACAGCTGAACACTGAAGCTTTCCTT.

This clone was observed a few times. The J gene is TRBJ1-1, the V gene TRBV4-3; possibly TRBD1 for D (6 bases). The V gene lost 3 bases and the J gene lost 4 bases, with 18 bases spanning the gap. The CDR3 extends over 16 amino acids. Germline lookup yields CDR1 LGHNA and CDR2 YSLEER. CDR3 nucleotides: TGCGCCAGCAGCCAGGCCGGGACACTTCTAAGCACTGAAGCTTTCTTT. Amino acids: CASSQAGTLLSTEAFF.

The chain recombines TRBV6-5 with TRBJ1-5, with D perhaps TRBD1 (6 bases). This CDR3 is built from 15 residues. V lost 2 bases and J 2 bases, leaving 10 bases between the germline ends. Germline CDR1 reads MNHEY; CDR2 reads SVGAGI. The CDR3 region has the DNA TGTGCCAGCAGTTACGTCAGGGGTGGCAATCAGCCCCAGCATTTT. It translates to CASSYVRGGNQPQHF.

The chain is built from TRBV5-4 and TRBJ2-7; TRBD1 aligns across 8 bases. The CDR3 totals 17 residues. With 0 bases clipped from V and 2 bases from J, the junction kept 10 bases outside the gene matches. Germline CDR1 reads SGHNT; CDR2 reads YYREEE (reference sequence). The CDR3 DNA sequence: TGTGCCAGCAGCTTGGAGTGGGGGAGGACAGGGACCTACGAGCAGTACTTC. Its protein product is CASSLEWGRTGTYEQYF.

The chain joins TRBV19 to TRBJ1-6; 7 bases match TRBD1. Per the germline V gene, CDR1 is LNHDA and CDR2 is SQIVND (reference sequence). V was pared by 9 bases and J by 10 bases, with 18 bases of the junction left unmatched. This CDR3 has 16 residues. The CDR3 sequence: CASSWDSLRRGSPLHF. The CDR3 nucleotides read TGTGCCAGCTCGTGGGACAGCCTTAGGAGGGGATCACCCCTCCACTTT.

The chain recombines TRBV4-1 with TRBJ2-1; D might be TRBD2 (6 bases). The CDR3 totals 15 residues. The V gene's germline CDR1 is MGHRA and CDR2 YSYEKL. Trimming pared 4 bases from V and 4 bases from J, leaving 14 bases between. In nucleotides, the CDR3 is TGCGCCAGCAGCCCCGGGACTCACATTTACAATGAGCAGTTCTTC. Its translation: CASSPGTHIYNEQFF.

This chain uses TRBV28 with TRBJ2-1, with D perhaps matching TRBD1 (6 bases). The germline CDR1 and CDR2 sequences are MDHEN and SYDVKM. V gave up 6 bases and J gave up 6 bases, with 12 bases separating them. The CDR3 covers 13 residues. The CDR3 spells CASRRGISNEQFF. For the CDR3, the DNA is TGTGCCAGCAGGAGGGGGATCTCCAATGAGCAGTTCTTC.

The chain carries TRBV19 and TRBJ2-7, with 7 bases lining up with TRBD1. There are 13 residues in the CDR3. After removal of 3 bases from V and 5 bases from J, the junction contained 4 bases not matched to a gene. Germline CDR1 is LNHDA and CDR2 is SQIVND (reference sequence). For the CDR3, the DNA is TGTGCCAGTAGTATTGTTACAGGGGACGAGCAGTACTTC. This encodes CASSIVTGDEQYF.

The V and J genes are TRBV10-2 and TRBJ1-2; D is possibly TRBD1 (5 bases). The length of the CDR3 is 14 residues. V lost 2 bases to trimming and J lost 4 bases, with 11 bases between them. Germline CDR1 reads WSHSY; CDR2 reads SAAADI. The CDR3 sequence: CASSEAGPSYGYTF. For the CDR3, the DNA is TGCGCCAGCAGTGAGGCGGGACCTAGCTATGGCTACACCTTC.

The rearrangement uses TRBV19 and TRBJ2-1; D is perhaps TRBD2 (6 bases). Germline CDR1 and CDR2: LNHDA and SQIVND (reference sequence). Trimming cost V 4 bases and J 4 bases, with 11 bases left between them. This CDR3 region has 14 residues. The CDR3 bases are TGTGCCAGTAGTAGCGGCGGGGATTACAATGAGCAGTTCTTC. It is translated as CASSSGGDYNEQFF.

The V gene is TRBV4-1, the J gene TRBJ2-3; perhaps TRBD1 as D (5 bases). CDR3 length: 16 residues. Trimming removed 0 bases at V and 3 bases at J, with 13 bases between. CDR1 MGHRA and CDR2 YSYEKL come from the germline V gene. The CDR3 region is CASSQEPQGSTDTQYF. In DNA form, the CDR3 reads TGCGCCAGCAGCCAAGAACCGCAGGGTAGTACAGATACGCAGTATTTT.

V usage is TRBV7-4 and J usage is TRBJ1-2; tentative D call: TRBD1 (6 bases). Germline V gene data show CDR1 as SGHVT and CDR2 as SQSDAQ. The CDR3 has 14 amino acids. Deletions cut 7 bases from V and 8 bases from J, with 20 bases between. CDR3 sequence reads: CASIPTGLVRGYTF. DNA of the CDR3: TGTGCCAGCATCCCGACAGGCCTCGTTAGGGGCTACACCTTC. The full variable domain, its missing parts supplied by reference TRBV7-4 and TRBJ1-2, is GAGVSQSPRYKVAKRGRDVALRCDSISGHVTLYWYRQTLGQGSEVLTYSQSDAQRDKSGRPSGRFSAERPERSVSTLKIQRTEQGDSAVYLCASIPTGLVRGYTFGSGTRLTVV.

The chain carries TRBV7-6 and TRBJ2-4, with 16 nucleotides matching TRBD2. This CDR3 comprises 18 residues. Per germline, CDR1 SGHVS and CDR2 FNYEAQ. The junction had 11 bases not matched to a gene; V was cut back by 5 bases and J by 7 bases. This chain's CDR3 is CASSPGGTSGGAWNIQYF. CDR3 sequence (DNA): TGTGCCAGCAGCCCGGGGGGGACTAGCGGGGGGGCCTGGAACATTCAGTACTTC.

The V call is TRBV6-5, the J call TRBJ1-1, with a weak D call TRBD1 (6 bases). The CDR3 has 14 residues. The V gene's germline CDR1 is MNHEY and CDR2 SVGAGI. V was cut by 5 bases and J by 4 bases, with 14 bases left in between. This CDR3 is CASSTQGMGTEAFF. CDR3 sequence (DNA): TGTGCCAGCAGTACACAGGGTATGGGCACTGAAGCTTTCTTT.

The chain employs TRBV12-5 and TRBJ1-5; D not certain. CDR3 size: 11 residues. The germline CDR1 and CDR2 sequences are LGHNT and FRNRAP. The V gene lost 6 bases and the J gene lost 9 bases, with 9 bases spanning the gap. CDR3 sequence reads: CASGPSRPQHF. Written as DNA, the CDR3 is TGTGCTAGTGGGCCGTCTAGGCCCCAGCATTTT.

The gene calls are TRBV13 and TRBJ1-1; D may be TRBD1 (5 bases). The V and J ends lost 10 bases and 4 bases respectively, with 13 bases between them. This CDR3 has 12 residues. CDR1 is PRHDT and CDR2 is FYEKMQ in the germline V gene (reference sequence). CDR3 nucleotides: TGTGCCACCAGGAAGGGGATCACTGAAGCTTTCTTT. Its translation: CATRKGITEAFF.